A selection of T cell receptor beta chains follows, all from one sample in a study of cytomegalovirus exposure and HLA in healthy donors. TCRdb's table, derived via immunoSEQ multiplex PCR, lists solely in-frame clones and lacks some. This sample has around 140,000 clones; approximately 80% occur once, and the top ten carry 2.4%. Sequences were obtained from PBMCs. The receptors were sampled from a woman aged 18 to 35 in good health and CMV-seropositive. CDR3s include the opening cysteine and the closing phenylalanine or tryptophan. D genes are given only for firm matches. Clone size, where shown, is once, few, many, or a class for clones that have expanded.

j_call: TRBJ2-7; d_call: NA; clone_size: NA; v_call: TRBV30; cdr3_nt: TGTGCCTGGACCGTCGGAGCGCCTTCCTACGAGCAGTACTTC; cdr3_aa: CAWTVGAPSYEQYF
j_call: TRBJ2-7; d_call: TRBD1; clone_size: NA; v_call: TRBV19; cdr3_nt: TGTGCCAGTAGTAAACCGGGACAGGGATCATACGAGCAGTACTTC; cdr3_aa: CASSKPGQGSYEQYF
j_call: TRBJ2-1; d_call: NA; clone_size: NA; v_call: TRBV2; cdr3_nt: TGTGCCAGCAGTGCAAACCCAGGTTCCTACAATGAGCAGTTCTTC; cdr3_aa: CASSANPGSYNEQFF
j_call: TRBJ1-2; d_call: TRBD1; clone_size: NA; v_call: TRBV7-9; cdr3_nt: TGTGCCAGCAGCTTAGGGACAGGGGTATCGGGCGGCTACACCTTC; cdr3_aa: CASSLGTGVSGGYTF
j_call: TRBJ2-5; d_call: NA; clone_size: few; v_call: TRBV5-1; cdr3_nt: TGCGCCAGCAGCTTGGCCGGTTCTAACAGGGAGACCCAGTACTTC; cdr3_aa: CASSLAGSNRETQYF
j_call: TRBJ1-4; d_call: NA; clone_size: NA; v_call: TRBV28; cdr3_nt: TGTGCCAGCAGTTTAGGGGGGGGCCCTAATGAAAAACTGTTTTTT; cdr3_aa: CASSLGGGPNEKLFF
j_call: TRBJ1-6; d_call: NA; clone_size: NA; v_call: TRBV15; cdr3_nt: TGTGCCACCAGCAGAGACCGTTACGGAGATTCACCCCTCCACTTT; cdr3_aa: CATSRDRYGDSPLHF
j_call: TRBJ2-7; d_call: NA; clone_size: NA; v_call: TRBV29-1; cdr3_nt: TGCAGCGTTGAATTGGACTGGCACCCTGGGCAGTACTTC; cdr3_aa: CSVELDWHPGQYF
j_call: TRBJ2-1; d_call: TRBD1; clone_size: NA; v_call: TRBV5-1; cdr3_nt: TGCGCCAGCAGGATCAGGGGGTCTTCCTACAATGAGCAGTTCTTC; cdr3_aa: CASRIRGSSYNEQFF
j_call: TRBJ1-1; d_call: TRBD1; clone_size: NA; v_call: TRBV7-8; cdr3_nt: TGTGCCAGCAGCTTAGGACAGGGAGGAAGCACTGAAGCTTTCTTT; cdr3_aa: CASSLGQGGSTEAFF
j_call: TRBJ2-5; d_call: TRBD1; clone_size: NA; v_call: TRBV4-1; cdr3_nt: TGCGCCAGCAGCCAAGTTCGGGCAGGGGGCAGAGAGACCCAGTACTTC; cdr3_aa: CASSQVRAGGRETQYF
j_call: TRBJ1-2; d_call: NA; clone_size: NA; v_call: TRBV5-8; cdr3_nt: TGTGCCAGCAGCGACCGGGACAAATTTCCTGCTAACTATGGCTACACCTTC; cdr3_aa: CASSDRDKFPANYGYTF
j_call: TRBJ2-5; d_call: NA; clone_size: NA; v_call: TRBV7-2; cdr3_nt: TGTGCCAGCAGCCCGGACAGACAAGAGACCCAGTACTTC; cdr3_aa: CASSPDRQETQYF
j_call: TRBJ2-3; d_call: NA; clone_size: NA; v_call: TRBV11-2; cdr3_nt: TGTGCCAGCAGCTTAGATTGGGGGAACGGGGGTGCAGATACGCAGTATTTT; cdr3_aa: CASSLDWGNGGADTQYF
j_call: TRBJ1-5; d_call: TRBD1; clone_size: NA; v_call: TRBV4-3; cdr3_nt: TGCGCCAGCAGCGCCCGACAGGGGGCGGGTCAGCCCCAGCATTTT; cdr3_aa: CASSARQGAGQPQHF
j_call: TRBJ1-5; d_call: TRBD1; clone_size: NA; v_call: TRBV19; cdr3_nt: TGTGCCAGTAGGAATGGACAGGGATGGAGCAATCAGCCCCAGCATTTT; cdr3_aa: CASRNGQGWSNQPQHF
j_call: TRBJ2-7; d_call: TRBD1; clone_size: NA; v_call: TRBV4-1; cdr3_nt: TGCGCCAGCAGCCAAGGGGGACAGGGAACGAGTCTAACCTACGAGCAGTACTTC; cdr3_aa: CASSQGGQGTSLTYEQYF
j_call: TRBJ2-5; d_call: NA; clone_size: NA; v_call: TRBV5-1; cdr3_nt: TGCGCCAGCAGCTTGGGGCAGCAAGAGACCCAGTACTTC; cdr3_aa: CASSLGQQETQYF
j_call: TRBJ2-5; d_call: TRBD2; clone_size: few; v_call: TRBV19; cdr3_nt: TGTGCCAGTAGTCACCTAGCGGGGGGTCAAGAGACCCAGTACTTC; cdr3_aa: CASSHLAGGQETQYF
j_call: TRBJ1-1; d_call: NA; clone_size: NA; v_call: TRBV7-6; cdr3_nt: TGTGCCAGCAGCTTAGCGCTGGACAGCGAAGCTTTCTTT; cdr3_aa: CASSLALDSEAFF
j_call: TRBJ1-2; d_call: TRBD1; clone_size: NA; v_call: TRBV5-4; cdr3_nt: TGTGCCAGCAGCCCGGGGGGGACAGTTCACGGCTACACCTTC; cdr3_aa: CASSPGGTVHGYTF
j_call: TRBJ2-3; d_call: NA; clone_size: NA; v_call: TRBV4-1; cdr3_nt: TGTGCCAGCAGCCAAGGAGGCGGGGAGGCAGATACGCAGTATTTT; cdr3_aa: CASSQGGGEADTQYF
j_call: TRBJ2-7; d_call: NA; clone_size: NA; v_call: TRBV5-5; cdr3_nt: TGTGCCAGCAGCTTAATGTGGGGGGGCGGGGACGAGCAGTACTTC; cdr3_aa: CASSLMWGGGDEQYF
j_call: TRBJ2-7; d_call: NA; clone_size: NA; v_call: TRBV19; cdr3_nt: TGTGCCAGTAGTATAAAGGGCGGGACTGTTACCTACGAGCAGTACTTC; cdr3_aa: CASSIKGGTVTYEQYF
j_call: TRBJ2-7; d_call: NA; clone_size: NA; v_call: TRBV5-4; cdr3_nt: TGTGCCAGCAGCTCTAGCGTTAGCTCCTACGAGCAGTACTTC; cdr3_aa: CASSSSVSSYEQYF
j_call: TRBJ1-3; d_call: NA; clone_size: NA; v_call: TRBV6-1; cdr3_nt: TGTGCCAGCAGATTCATCTCTGGAAACACCATATATTTT; cdr3_aa: CASRFISGNTIYF
j_call: TRBJ2-7; d_call: NA; clone_size: NA; v_call: TRBV6-5; cdr3_nt: TGTGCCAGCAGCCCAGGGGCCTACGAGCAGTACTTC; cdr3_aa: CASSPGAYEQYF
j_call: TRBJ1-4; d_call: TRBD1; clone_size: NA; v_call: TRBV7-6; cdr3_nt: TGTGCCAGCAGCTTAGGGACAGGGGTGAGGGGTAATGAAAAACTGTTTTTT; cdr3_aa: CASSLGTGVRGNEKLFF
j_call: TRBJ2-1; d_call: TRBD1; clone_size: NA; v_call: TRBV28; cdr3_nt: TGTGCCAGCAGCAACAGGGACAGCCCTGAGCAGTTCTTC; cdr3_aa: CASSNRDSPEQFF
j_call: TRBJ2-1; d_call: NA; clone_size: NA; v_call: TRBV19; cdr3_nt: TGTGCCAGTAGTATTGATAATGATCGGGGTGAGCAGTTCTTC; cdr3_aa: CASSIDNDRGEQFF
j_call: TRBJ2-7; d_call: TRBD2; clone_size: NA; v_call: TRBV9; cdr3_nt: TGTGCCAGCAGCGTAGGGCGGGGGGGCTACCACGAGCAGTACTTC; cdr3_aa: CASSVGRGGYHEQYF
j_call: TRBJ2-7; d_call: TRBD2; clone_size: NA; v_call: TRBV10-3; cdr3_nt: TGTGCCACACAGACTAGCGGGGTGGCATACGAGCAGTACTTC; cdr3_aa: CATQTSGVAYEQYF
j_call: TRBJ2-2; d_call: NA; clone_size: NA; v_call: TRBV5-1; cdr3_nt: TGCGCCAGCAGCCCGGGGGACACCGGGGAGCTGTTTTTT; cdr3_aa: CASSPGDTGELFF
j_call: TRBJ1-2; d_call: TRBD1; clone_size: NA; v_call: TRBV6-1; cdr3_nt: TGTGCCAGCAGTACGACAGGGGATGGCTACACCTTC; cdr3_aa: CASSTTGDGYTF
j_call: TRBJ1-5; d_call: NA; clone_size: NA; v_call: TRBV19; cdr3_nt: TGTGCCAGTAGTATGGCCCCCTCAATGGGCCAGCCCCAGCATTTT; cdr3_aa: CASSMAPSMGQPQHF
j_call: TRBJ2-7; d_call: NA; clone_size: NA; v_call: TRBV5-8; cdr3_nt: TGTGCCAGCAGCCTACCCCTCTCCTACGAGCAGTACTTC; cdr3_aa: CASSLPLSYEQYF
j_call: TRBJ2-1; d_call: NA; clone_size: NA; v_call: TRBV11-3; cdr3_nt: TGTGCCAGCAGCTCCCTCGAGCACGAGCAGTTCTTC; cdr3_aa: CASSSLEHEQFF
j_call: TRBJ1-5; d_call: NA; clone_size: few; v_call: TRBV6-1; cdr3_nt: TGTGCCAGCAGTGCCGGGGTCACGGGCAATCAGCCCCAGCATTTT; cdr3_aa: CASSAGVTGNQPQHF
j_call: TRBJ1-6; d_call: TRBD1; clone_size: NA; v_call: TRBV5-1; cdr3_nt: TGCGCCAGCAGCTTTCAGGGGGTTTCTATTGATTCACCCCTCCACTTT; cdr3_aa: CASSFQGVSIDSPLHF
j_call: TRBJ2-5; d_call: NA; clone_size: NA; v_call: TRBV19; cdr3_nt: TGTGCCAGTAGTATAGCAGGGGTTGAGACCCAGTACTTC; cdr3_aa: CASSIAGVETQYF
j_call: TRBJ1-3; d_call: TRBD1; clone_size: NA; v_call: TRBV10-1; cdr3_nt: TGCGCCAGCAGTCCCCCCAGGGGGGACAGGGGCTCTGGAAACACCATATATTTT; cdr3_aa: CASSPPRGDRGSGNTIYF
j_call: TRBJ2-7; d_call: NA; clone_size: NA; v_call: TRBV28; cdr3_nt: TGTGCCAGCAGTTTAACAGCCAACTACGAGCAGTACTTC; cdr3_aa: CASSLTANYEQYF
j_call: TRBJ2-2; d_call: TRBD1; clone_size: NA; v_call: TRBV27; cdr3_nt: TGTGCCAGCAGTTTATTAGGGACAGGGGGCGAATGGACCGGGGAGCTGTTTTTT; cdr3_aa: CASSLLGTGGEWTGELFF
j_call: TRBJ2-1; d_call: NA; clone_size: once; v_call: TRBV5-6; cdr3_nt: TGTGCCAGCAGCTCGGCTCTCGGCGGGCCTACCAATGAGCAGTTCTTC; cdr3_aa: CASSSALGGPTNEQFF
j_call: TRBJ1-1; d_call: NA; clone_size: NA; v_call: TRBV29-1; cdr3_nt: TGCAGCGCCTTGGACAGAACCCTTGAAGCTTTCTTT; cdr3_aa: CSALDRTLEAFF
j_call: TRBJ1-6; d_call: TRBD1; clone_size: NA; v_call: TRBV5-4; cdr3_nt: TGTGCCAGCAGTTTCCGACAGGGGGCGAATTCACCCCTCCACTTT; cdr3_aa: CASSFRQGANSPLHF
j_call: TRBJ1-2; d_call: NA; clone_size: NA; v_call: TRBV30; cdr3_nt: TGTGCCTGGACAGGGGCCTCTTACTATGGCTACACCTTC; cdr3_aa: CAWTGASYYGYTF
j_call: TRBJ2-5; d_call: TRBD1; clone_size: NA; v_call: TRBV5-5; cdr3_nt: TGTGCCAGCAGCTCGGGACAGGGGGCCGCCGGGTCCCCCCAGTACTTC; cdr3_aa: CASSSGQGAAGSPQYF
j_call: TRBJ1-4; d_call: TRBD1; clone_size: NA; v_call: TRBV5-4; cdr3_nt: TGTGCCAGCAGCCCGGGACAGGGGATGGAAAATGAAAAACTGTTTTTT; cdr3_aa: CASSPGQGMENEKLFF
j_call: TRBJ2-7; d_call: TRBD2; clone_size: NA; v_call: TRBV5-5; cdr3_nt: TGTGCCAGCAGCTCAGGTGATCGTAGCGGGGGGCTCAGAGCCTACGAGCAGTACTTC; cdr3_aa: CASSSGDRSGGLRAYEQYF
j_call: TRBJ2-6; d_call: NA; clone_size: NA; v_call: TRBV9; cdr3_nt: TGTGCCAGCAGCGTCTCGGCAGGGATCTCTGGGGCCAACGTCCTGACTTTC; cdr3_aa: CASSVSAGISGANVLTF